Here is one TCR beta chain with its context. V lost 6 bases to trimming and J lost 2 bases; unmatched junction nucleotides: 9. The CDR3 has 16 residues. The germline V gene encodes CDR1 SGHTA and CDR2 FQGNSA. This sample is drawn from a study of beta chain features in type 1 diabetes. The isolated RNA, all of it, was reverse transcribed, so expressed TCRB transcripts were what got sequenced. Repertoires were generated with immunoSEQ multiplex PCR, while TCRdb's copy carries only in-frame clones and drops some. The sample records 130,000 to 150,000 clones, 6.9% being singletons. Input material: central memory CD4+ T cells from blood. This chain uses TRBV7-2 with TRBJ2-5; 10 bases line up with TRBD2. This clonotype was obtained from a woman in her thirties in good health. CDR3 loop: CASRPAGGGVQETQYF. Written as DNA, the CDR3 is TGTGCCAGCAGGCCAGCGGGAGGGGGAGTTCAAGAGACCCAGTACTTC.